This T cell receptor beta chain was identified during a study of human T cells and chemical hapten exposure. Turning to the study itself: During the roughly 25-week study period, patients had diphenylcyclopropenone applied to the scalp every week. Study results and limitations: Clustering by CDR3 similarity yielded significantly more large clusters from expanded TCRs than controls. Sensitizing with DPC caused no change in TCRs above 1 in 1000 frequency.

Via MiXCR, TCRdb re-called the RACE reads, giving one row per CDR3 protein. The sample lists tens of thousands of distinct CDR3 sequences, nearly 10% occurring once. This clonotype was recorded a few times. The antigen is unknown. As to time point: pre-sensitization, week 0. The treatment denotes: therapeutic diphenylcyclopropenone sensitization with weekly scalp DPC. Donation of samples came from alopecia patients who were 18 to 70 years old and suitable for DPC. The sample here was whole blood, taken in connection with sensitization to the hapten diphenylcyclopropenone (DPC). The sequence was collected from a woman between 40 and 55 years old with alopecia areata. Some clones in this sample may be carry-over from other donors' samples.

The CDR3 DNA reads TGCGCCAGCAGCCAGGGAGGGACAGGGAAAGCTTTCTTT. Protein product: CASSQGGTGKAFF. The chain employs TRBV4-1 and TRBJ1-1; 9 bases fit TRBD1. Per germline, CDR1 MGHRA and CDR2 YSYEKL. This CDR3 spans 13 amino acids. Losses at the gene ends were 3 bases for V and 9 bases for J; bases not matched to a gene: 5.